One TCR beta chain is described in this entry. The antigen remains undetermined. With a J-beta primer mix and a sample-barcoded 5' primer, a second PCR ran 7 to 11 cycles. Tagging of each cDNA molecule was performed by a template-switch adaptor with 12 random nucleotides. TCRdb reprocessed the 5' RACE reads via MiXCR and lists one record per CDR3 protein. The data contain about 670,000 distinct CDR3 sequences, 52% of them singletons. The CDR3 loop spans 13 amino acids. Germline CDR1 reads SGHDN; CDR2 reads FVKESK. V was cut by 1 base and J by 6 bases, with 9 bases left in between. The entry originates in a study of blood T cells in healthy people across ages. Points from the study as a whole: A roughly linear age-dependent decrease characterized TCR beta diversity per million T cells. There were more naive CD4+ cells and higher diversity in long-lived donors than in aged donors.

Per sample, extraction of total RNA gave at least 5.5 micrograms in every case. This receptor was obtained from a woman aged 80 or over in good health. The source material was blood. This sequence joins TRBV14 and TRBJ2-5; possible D gene TRBD2, 6 bases. CDR3: CASSQAGVQTQYF. Here the CDR3 DNA reads TGTGCCAGCAGCCAAGCGGGGGTCCAGACCCAGTACTTC. Full variable domain (outside the CDR3, taken from reference TRBV14 and TRBJ2-5): EAGVTQFPSHSVIEKGQTVTLRCDPISGHDNLYWYRRVMGKEIKFLLHFVKESKQDESGMPNNRFLAERTGGTYSTLKVQPAELEDSGVYFCASSQAGVQTQYFGPGTRLLVL.